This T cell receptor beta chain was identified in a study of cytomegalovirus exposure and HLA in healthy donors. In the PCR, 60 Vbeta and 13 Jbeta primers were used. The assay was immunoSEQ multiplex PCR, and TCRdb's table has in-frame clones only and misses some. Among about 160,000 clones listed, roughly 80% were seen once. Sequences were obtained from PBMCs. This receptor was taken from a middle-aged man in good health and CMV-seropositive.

Here the CDR3 reads CASSLPWRLAGSTGELFF. For the CDR3, the DNA is TGTGCCAGCAGCTTACCCTGGAGGCTAGCGGGAAGCACCGGGGAGCTGTTTTTT. The V gene is TRBV7-9, the J gene TRBJ2-2; 9 nucleotides line up with TRBD2. With V trimmed by 2 bases and J by 4 bases, 11 bases remained unmatched. CDR3 length: 18 amino acids. Looked up from germline, CDR1 is SEHNR and CDR2 is FQNEAQ (reference sequence).